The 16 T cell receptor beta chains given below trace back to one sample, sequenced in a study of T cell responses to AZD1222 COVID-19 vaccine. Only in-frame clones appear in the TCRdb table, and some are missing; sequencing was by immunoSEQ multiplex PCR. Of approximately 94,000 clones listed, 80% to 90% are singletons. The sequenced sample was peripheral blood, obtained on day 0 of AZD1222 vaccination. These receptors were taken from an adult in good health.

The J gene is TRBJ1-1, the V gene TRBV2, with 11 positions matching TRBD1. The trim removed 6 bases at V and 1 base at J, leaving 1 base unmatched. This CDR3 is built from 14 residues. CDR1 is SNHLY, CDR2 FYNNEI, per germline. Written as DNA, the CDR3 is TGTGCCAGCAGGGGGACAGGGGGGAACACTGAAGCTTTCTTT. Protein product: CASRGTGGNTEAFF.

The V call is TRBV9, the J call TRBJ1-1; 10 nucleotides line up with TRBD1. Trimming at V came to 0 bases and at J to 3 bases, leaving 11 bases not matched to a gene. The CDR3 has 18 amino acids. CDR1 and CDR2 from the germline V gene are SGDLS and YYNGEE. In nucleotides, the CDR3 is TGTGCCAGCAGCGTAGAGACAGGGGGCGCCTTTCGGGACACTGAAGCTTTCTTT. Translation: CASSVETGGAFRDTEAFF. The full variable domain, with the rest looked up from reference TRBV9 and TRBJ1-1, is DSGVTQTPKHLITATGQRVTLRCSPRSGDLSVYWYQQSLDQGLQFLIQYYNGEERAKGNILERFSAQQFPDLHSELNLSSLELGDSALYFCASSVETGGAFRDTEAFFGQGTRLTVV.

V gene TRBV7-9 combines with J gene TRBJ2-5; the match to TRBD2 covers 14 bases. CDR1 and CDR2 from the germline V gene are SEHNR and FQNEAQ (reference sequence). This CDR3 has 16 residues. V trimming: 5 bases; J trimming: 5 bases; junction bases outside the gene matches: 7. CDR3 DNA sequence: TGTGCCAGCAGCAAAAGGACTAGCGGGGGGACGGAGACCCAGTACTTC. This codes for CASSKRTSGGTETQYF.

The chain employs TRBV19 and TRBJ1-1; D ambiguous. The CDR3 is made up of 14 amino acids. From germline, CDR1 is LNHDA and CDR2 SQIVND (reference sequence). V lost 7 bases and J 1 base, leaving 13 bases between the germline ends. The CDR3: CASKMRTRNTEAFF. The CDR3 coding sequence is TGTGCCAGTAAGATGAGGACTAGGAACACTGAAGCTTTCTTT.

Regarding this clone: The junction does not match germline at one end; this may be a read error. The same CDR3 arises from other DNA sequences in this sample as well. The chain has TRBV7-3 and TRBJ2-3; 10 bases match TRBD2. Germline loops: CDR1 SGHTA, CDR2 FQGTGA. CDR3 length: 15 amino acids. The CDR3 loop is CASRLTSGGTDTQYF. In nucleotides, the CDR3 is TGTGCCAGCAGATTAACTAGCGGGGGCACAGATACGCAGTATTTT.

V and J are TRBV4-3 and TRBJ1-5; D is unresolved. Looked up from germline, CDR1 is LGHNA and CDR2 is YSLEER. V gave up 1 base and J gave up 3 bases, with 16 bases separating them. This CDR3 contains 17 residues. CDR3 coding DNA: TGCGCCAGCAGCCAAGCATACCGACAAGGGCTCAATCAGCCCCAGCATTTT. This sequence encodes CASSQAYRQGLNQPQHF.

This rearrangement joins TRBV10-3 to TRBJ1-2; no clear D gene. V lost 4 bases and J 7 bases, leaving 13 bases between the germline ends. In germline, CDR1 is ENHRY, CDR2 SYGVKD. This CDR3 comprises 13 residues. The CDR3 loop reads CAISGIQLGGYTF. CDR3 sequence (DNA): TGTGCCATCAGTGGAATACAGTTAGGTGGCTACACCTTC.

CDR3 residues: CASSRGRENTEAFF. The CDR3 region has the DNA TGTGCCAGCAGCCGCGGACGGGAGAACACTGAAGCTTTCTTT. The chain couples TRBV7-9 to TRBJ1-1; D is unresolved. CDR1 and CDR2 (germline): SEHNR, FQNEAQ (reference sequence). The ends were cut back, 5 bases at V and 1 base at J, with 11 bases in the middle. The CDR3 covers 14 residues.

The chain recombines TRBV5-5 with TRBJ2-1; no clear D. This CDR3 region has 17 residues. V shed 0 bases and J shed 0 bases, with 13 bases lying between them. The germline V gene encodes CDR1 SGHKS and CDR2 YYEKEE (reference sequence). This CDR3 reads CASSLDQIRSSYNEQFF. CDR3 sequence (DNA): TGTGCCAGCAGCTTGGACCAAATCCGTAGCTCCTACAATGAGCAGTTCTTC. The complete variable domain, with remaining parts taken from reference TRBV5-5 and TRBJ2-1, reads DAGVTQSPTHLIKTRGQQVTLRCSPISGHKSVSWYQQVLGQGPQFIFQYYEKEERGRGNFPDRFSARQFPNYSSELNVNALLLGDSALYLCASSLDQIRSSYNEQFFGPGTRLTVL.

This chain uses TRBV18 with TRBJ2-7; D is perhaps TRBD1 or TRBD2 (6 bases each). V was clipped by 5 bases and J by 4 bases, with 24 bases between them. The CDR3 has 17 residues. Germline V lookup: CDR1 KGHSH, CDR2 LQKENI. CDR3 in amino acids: CASSSNYREKGGYEQYF. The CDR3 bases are TGTGCCAGCTCATCCAATTACAGGGAAAAGGGGGGTTACGAGCAGTACTTC.

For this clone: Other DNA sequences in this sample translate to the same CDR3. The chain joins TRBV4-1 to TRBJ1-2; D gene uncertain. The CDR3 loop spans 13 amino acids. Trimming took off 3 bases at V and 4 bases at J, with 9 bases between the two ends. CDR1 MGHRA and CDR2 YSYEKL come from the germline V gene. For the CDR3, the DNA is TGCGCCAGCAGCCAGGGCGGCCTCTATGGCTACACCTTC. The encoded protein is CASSQGGLYGYTF.

The CDR3 region is CASGYASGRAYYNEQFF. CDR3 nucleotides: TGTGCTAGTGGATACGCTAGCGGGAGGGCTTATTACAATGAGCAGTTCTTC. V is TRBV12-5 and J is TRBJ2-1, with 12 positions matching TRBD2. The trim removed 6 bases at V and 4 bases at J, leaving 10 bases unmatched. The CDR3 covers 17 residues. CDR1 is LGHNT and CDR2 is FRNRAP in the germline V gene.

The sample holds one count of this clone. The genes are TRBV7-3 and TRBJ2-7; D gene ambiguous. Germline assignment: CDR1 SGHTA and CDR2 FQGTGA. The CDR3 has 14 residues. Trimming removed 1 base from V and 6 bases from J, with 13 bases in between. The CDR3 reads CASSLKGLTGEQYF. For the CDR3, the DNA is TGTGCCAGCAGCTTAAAGGGCCTAACGGGCGAGCAGTACTTC.

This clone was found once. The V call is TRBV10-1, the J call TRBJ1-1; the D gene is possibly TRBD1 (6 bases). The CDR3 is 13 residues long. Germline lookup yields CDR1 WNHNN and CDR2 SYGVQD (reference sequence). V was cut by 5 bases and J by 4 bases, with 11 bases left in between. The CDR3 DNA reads TGCGCCAGCAGTTTGAACAGGGCCACTGAAGCTTTCTTT. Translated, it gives CASSLNRATEAFF.

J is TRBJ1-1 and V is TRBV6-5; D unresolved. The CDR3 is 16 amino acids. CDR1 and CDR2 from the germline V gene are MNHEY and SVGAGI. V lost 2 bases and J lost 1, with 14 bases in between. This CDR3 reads CASSYRPGLRNTEAFF. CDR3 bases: TGTGCCAGCAGTTACAGGCCTGGACTGAGGAACACTGAAGCTTTCTTT.

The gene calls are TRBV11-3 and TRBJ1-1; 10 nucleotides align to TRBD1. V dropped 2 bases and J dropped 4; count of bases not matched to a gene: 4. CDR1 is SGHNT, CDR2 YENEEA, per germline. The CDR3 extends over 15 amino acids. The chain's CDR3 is CASSLTGQGGTEAFF. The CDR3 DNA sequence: TGTGCCAGCAGCTTAACCGGACAGGGGGGCACTGAAGCTTTCTTT.